Here is one T cell receptor beta chain with its context. CDR1 and CDR2 (germline): SGHRS, YFSETQ. This CDR3 has 16 amino acids. The ends lost 0 bases at V and 9 bases at J; junction bases unmatched: 12. The data originate from a study of blood T cell repertoires in COVID-19. Study summary: The samples span acute and convalescent COVID-19 from the United States, Italy and Spain. The analysed material was cDNA or gDNA that came from T cells, B-cell-depleted T cells, or PBMCs.

Authors' processing steps: The authors estimated nucleated cell counts from reference gene primer amplification. Libraries were prepared by immunoSEQ multiplex PCR; TCRdb keeps only in-frame clonotypes and omits some of them. Clone size and the V and J calls come from that table; the DNA yielded D and trimming. This table has roughly 250,000 clones, around nine tenths appearing once. Sample: peripheral blood. This clonotype originated in a woman between 40 and 50 years old who had recovered from COVID-19. The rearrangement joins TRBV5-1 to TRBJ2-7; the match to TRBD1 covers 10 bases. CDR3 coding DNA: TGCGCCAGCAGCTTGGCCGAGGTTGGACAGGGGGAAATGCAGTACTTC. Its protein product is CASSLAEVGQGEMQYF.